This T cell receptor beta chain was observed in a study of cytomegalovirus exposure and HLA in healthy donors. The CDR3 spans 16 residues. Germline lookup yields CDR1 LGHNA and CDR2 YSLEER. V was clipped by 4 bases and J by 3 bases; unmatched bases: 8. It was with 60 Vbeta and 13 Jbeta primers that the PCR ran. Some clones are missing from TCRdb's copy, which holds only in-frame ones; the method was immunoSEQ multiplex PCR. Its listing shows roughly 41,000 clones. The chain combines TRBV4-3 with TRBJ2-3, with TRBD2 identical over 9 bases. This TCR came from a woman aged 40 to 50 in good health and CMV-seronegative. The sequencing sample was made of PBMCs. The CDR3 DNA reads TGCGCCAGCAGCCTCTTTGAGCGGGAGGTAACAGATACGCAGTATTTT. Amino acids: CASSLFEREVTDTQYF.